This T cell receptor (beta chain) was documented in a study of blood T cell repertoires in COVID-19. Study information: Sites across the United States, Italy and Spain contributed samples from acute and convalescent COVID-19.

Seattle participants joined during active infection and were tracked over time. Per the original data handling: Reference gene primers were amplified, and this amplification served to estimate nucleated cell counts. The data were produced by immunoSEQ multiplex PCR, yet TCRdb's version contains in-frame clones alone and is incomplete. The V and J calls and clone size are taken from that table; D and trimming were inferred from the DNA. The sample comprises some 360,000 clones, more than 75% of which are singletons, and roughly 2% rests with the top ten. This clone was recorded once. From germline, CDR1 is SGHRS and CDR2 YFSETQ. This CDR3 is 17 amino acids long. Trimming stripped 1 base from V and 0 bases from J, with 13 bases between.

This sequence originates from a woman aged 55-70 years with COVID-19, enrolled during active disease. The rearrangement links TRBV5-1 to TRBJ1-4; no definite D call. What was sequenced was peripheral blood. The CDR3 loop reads CASSLQGGPATNEKLFF. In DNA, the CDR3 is TGCGCCAGCAGCTTGCAAGGCGGGCCAGCAACTAATGAAAAACTGTTTTTT.